The sequence of this TCR beta chain was determined in a study of CD4 T cells in relation to SARS-CoV-2 and coronaviruses. Study in general: After 10 days of antigen culture, PBMC TCR beta CDR3s were sequenced.

On this clone: Its specificity is unknown.

Sequencing used immunoSEQ multiplex PCR; TCRdb keeps in-frame clones, though not all of them. Of approximately 20,000 clones detected, approximately 77% appear once; the ten largest clones hold roughly 14%. Study-level points and caveats: No donor gave both pre-pandemic and post-infection samples. In around two thirds of donors, memory CD4+ clonotypes crossrecognized SARS-CoV-2 and at least one common cold coronavirus spike.

The unexposed donors gave CD4+ T cells in about 2011-2018, prior to COVID-19. After about 10 days of culture, CD4+ T cells were isolated. Unexposed-donor CD4+ T cells were probed with SARS-CoV-2 S/N and four cold-coronavirus spikes, cells permitting. The sequenced material came from CD4+ T cells from PBMCs, cultured in vitro. The sequence derives from a human donor in good health.

The CDR3 spells CASRDGISYNSPLHF. The CDR3 DNA reads as TGTGCCAGCAGGGACGGAATCTCCTATAATTCACCCCTCCACTTT. This sequence joins TRBV6-5 and TRBJ1-6; D remains ambiguous. Between the trimmed V and J ends, which lost 6 bases and 0 bases, there was a span of 9 bases. CDR1 and CDR2 (germline): MNHEY, SVGAGI. This CDR3 contains 15 residues.